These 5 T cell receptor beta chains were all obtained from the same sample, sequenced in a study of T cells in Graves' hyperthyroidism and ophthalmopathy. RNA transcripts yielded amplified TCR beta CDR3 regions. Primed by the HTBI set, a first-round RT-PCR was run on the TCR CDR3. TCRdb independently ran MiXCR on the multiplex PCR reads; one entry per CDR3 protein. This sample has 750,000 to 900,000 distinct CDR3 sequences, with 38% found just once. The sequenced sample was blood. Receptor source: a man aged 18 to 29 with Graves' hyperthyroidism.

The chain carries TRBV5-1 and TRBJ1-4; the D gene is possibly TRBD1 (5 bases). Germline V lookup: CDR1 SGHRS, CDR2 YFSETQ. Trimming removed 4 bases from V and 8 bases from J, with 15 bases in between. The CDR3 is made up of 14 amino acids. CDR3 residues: CASSVQEMKEKLFF. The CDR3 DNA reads TGCGCCAGCAGCGTACAGGAGATGAAGGAAAAACTGTTTTTT.

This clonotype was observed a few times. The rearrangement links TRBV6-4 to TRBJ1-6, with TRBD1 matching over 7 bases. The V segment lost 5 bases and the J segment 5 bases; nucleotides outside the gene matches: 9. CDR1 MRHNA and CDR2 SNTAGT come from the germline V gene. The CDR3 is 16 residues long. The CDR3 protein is CASSSQDRPNNSPLHF. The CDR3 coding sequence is TGTGCCAGCAGTTCCCAGGACAGGCCAAATAATTCACCCCTCCACTTT.

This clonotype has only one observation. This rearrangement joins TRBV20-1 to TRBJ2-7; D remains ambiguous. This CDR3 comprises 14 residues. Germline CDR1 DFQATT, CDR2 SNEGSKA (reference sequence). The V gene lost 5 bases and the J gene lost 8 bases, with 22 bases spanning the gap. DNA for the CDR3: TGCAGTGCTTCCTTGGAAGGCAATCAGCCCCAGCAGTACTTC. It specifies CSASLEGNQPQQYF.

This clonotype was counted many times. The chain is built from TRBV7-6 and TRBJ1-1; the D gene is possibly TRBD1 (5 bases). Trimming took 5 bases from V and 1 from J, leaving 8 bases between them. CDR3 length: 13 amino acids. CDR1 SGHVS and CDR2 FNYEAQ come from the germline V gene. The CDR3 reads CASSQTENTEAFF. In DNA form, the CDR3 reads TGTGCCAGCAGCCAGACAGAGAACACTGAAGCTTTCTTT. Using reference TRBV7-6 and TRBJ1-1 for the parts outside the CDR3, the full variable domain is GAGVSQSPRYKVTKRGQDVALRCDPISGHVSLYWYRQALGQGPEFLTYFNYEAQQDKSGLPNDRFSAERPEGSISTLTIQRTEQRDSAMYRCASSQTENTEAFFGQGTRLTVV.

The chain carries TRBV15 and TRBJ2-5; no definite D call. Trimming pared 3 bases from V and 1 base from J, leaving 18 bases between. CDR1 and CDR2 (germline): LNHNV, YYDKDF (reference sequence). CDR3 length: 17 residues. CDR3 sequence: CATSSLLGEDPQETQYF. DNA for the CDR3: TGTGCCACCAGCAGCTTGTTGGGCGAAGACCCCCAAGAGACCCAGTACTTC.